The present TCR beta chain was sequenced within a study of T cells in Graves' hyperthyroidism and ophthalmopathy. In the study overall: Sampling of peripheral blood happened at initial diagnosis, prior to any treatment.

Per the germline V gene, CDR1 is SGHTA and CDR2 is FQGTGA. This CDR3 is built from 15 residues. V lost 0 bases and J lost 10; bases outside the gene matches: 4. Ophthalmopathy patients had Clinical Activity Score at least 3, NOSPECS grade at least 4, duration under 3 months. Based on clinical symptoms, serum thyroxine and TRAb, thyroid ultrasound and orbital computed tomography, diagnoses were reached. RNA transcripts yielded amplified TCR beta CDR3 regions. RT-PCR in the first round (using the HTBI primer set) targeted the TCR CDR3. MiXCR, applied by TCRdb to the multiplex PCR reads, yields one record per CDR3 protein. The data hold about 59,000 distinct CDR3 sequences, with under 70% observed a single time.

This receptor was taken from an older woman with Graves' ophthalmopathy. The J gene is TRBJ1-4, the V gene TRBV7-3; 11 nucleotides line up with TRBD1. The specimen was blood. CDR3 coding DNA: TGTGCCAGCAGCTTAACGGGGACAGGGGGTGGAAAACTGTTTTTT. This sequence encodes CASSLTGTGGGKLFF.